Below are 13 T cell receptor beta chains sequenced from a single sample in a study of T cell responses to AZD1222 COVID-19 vaccine. Repertoires were generated with immunoSEQ multiplex PCR, while TCRdb's copy carries only in-frame clones and drops some. The sample shows approximately 120,000 clones, roughly nine tenths of them seen only once. The source material was peripheral blood, sampled on day 0 of AZD1222 vaccination. These receptors were obtained from an adult in good health.

Only one count was recorded for this clone. The V and J genes are TRBV6-5 and TRBJ1-5, with TRBD1 matching over 10 bases. The junction had 4 bases not matched to a gene; V was cut back by 7 bases and J by 1 base. CDR1 and CDR2 from the germline V gene are MNHEY and SVGAGI. The CDR3 runs 15 residues. The CDR3 protein is CASNLGQGSNQPQHF. The CDR3 DNA reads as TGTGCCAGCAATTTGGGACAGGGGAGCAATCAGCCCCAGCATTTT.

The V call is TRBV24-1, the J call TRBJ2-1, with 12 bases aligning to TRBD1. The CDR3 totals 17 residues. Germline V gene data show CDR1 as KGHDR and CDR2 as SFDVKD. Unmatched junction bases numbered 7, after V lost 1 base and J lost 7 bases. In nucleotides, the CDR3 is TGTGCCACCAGTGATTTCCAGGGACAGGGGGCTTGGAATGAGCAGTTCTTC. As protein: CATSDFQGQGAWNEQFF.

The V and J genes are TRBV5-6 and TRBJ1-5; 7 nucleotides align to TRBD1. V shed 5 bases, J shed 5 bases, and the junction held 10 bases outside the gene matches. CDR1 SGHDT and CDR2 YYEEEE come from the germline V gene. The CDR3 sequence is 15 residues long. CDR3 residues: CASSSYDRVYQPQHF. The CDR3, as DNA: TGTGCCAGCAGTTCCTACGACAGGGTCTATCAGCCCCAGCATTTT.

This rearrangement joins TRBV18 to TRBJ2-4; D gene uncertain. Germline V gene lookup returns CDR1 KGHSH and CDR2 LQKENI. CDR3 length equals 23 residues. Trimming shortened V by 5 bases and J by 3 bases, and 38 bases separated the two germline ends. The CDR3 sequence is CASSGPGASRRVVSSVVKNIQYF. The CDR3 DNA follows: TGTGCCAGCTCAGGCCCGGGTGCCAGTAGACGCGTTGTGAGTTCCGTGGTCAAAAACATTCAGTACTTC.

The CDR3 sequence is CASSNRDGTYGYTF. For the CDR3, the DNA is TGTGCCAGCAGCAACCGGGACGGAACCTATGGCTACACCTTC. The chain combines TRBV7-2 with TRBJ1-2, with D maybe TRBD1 (5 bases). Germline CDR1 SGHTA, CDR2 FQGNSA. The CDR3 is made up of 14 amino acids. Trimming cost V 5 bases and J 4 bases, with 14 bases left between them. The full variable domain, its missing parts supplied by reference TRBV7-2 and TRBJ1-2, is GAGVSQSPSNKVTEKGKDVELRCDPISGHTALYWYRQSLGQGLEFLIYFQGNSAPDKSGLPSDRFSAERTGGSVSTLTIQRTQQEDSAVYLCASSNRDGTYGYTFGSGTRLTVV.

V and J are TRBV5-8 and TRBJ2-7; TRBD2 aligns across 7 bases. The CDR3 has 13 amino acids. V lost 7 bases to trimming and J lost 2 bases; unmatched junction nucleotides: 6. Germline lookup yields CDR1 SGHTS and CDR2 YDEGEE. The CDR3 DNA reads as TGTGCCAGCGGCGGGAGTCCCACCTACGAGCAGTACTTC. Its translation is CASGGSPTYEQYF.

This chain uses TRBV19 with TRBJ2-7; 8 positions agree with TRBD1. V was pared by 5 bases and J by 9 bases, with 12 bases of the junction left unmatched. Germline V CDR1 and CDR2: LNHDA, SQIVND (reference sequence). This CDR3 contains 14 residues. CDR3 region: CASSDSSTGARQYF. CDR3 nucleotide sequence: TGTGCCAGTAGTGACAGCTCGACAGGGGCGAGGCAGTACTTC.

The genes are TRBV5-1 and TRBJ2-5, with TRBD1 identical over 12 bases. The CDR3 has 15 amino acids. Losses at the gene ends were 5 bases for V and 4 bases for J; bases not matched to a gene: 6. CDR1 and CDR2 (germline): SGHRS, YFSETQ. The CDR3 coding sequence is TGCGCCAGCAGGCCGGGACAGGGGGCAGGAGAGACCCAGTACTTC. As protein: CASRPGQGAGETQYF.

The V gene is TRBV3-1 (or the pseudogene TRBV3-2), the J gene TRBJ1-6; TRBD1 matches at 11 bases. This CDR3 has 16 residues. Per the germline V gene, CDR1 is LGHDT and CDR2 is YNNKEL (reference sequence). V was pared by 2 bases and J by 9 bases, with 6 bases of the junction left unmatched. This CDR3 is CASSQSAGTGGSPLHF. The CDR3 DNA follows: TGTGCCAGCAGCCAATCTGCCGGGACAGGGGGTTCACCCCTCCACTTT.

The J gene is TRBJ1-1, the V gene TRBV27; TRBD1 might be the D (5 bases). V was cut by 6 bases and J by 1 base, with 12 bases left in between. CDR1 is MNHEY and CDR2 is SMNVEV in the germline V gene (reference sequence). There are 14 residues in the CDR3. In DNA form, the CDR3 reads TGTGCCAGCAGCAATAGGGGACGGAACACTGAAGCTTTCTTT. Translation gives CASSNRGRNTEAFF.

The chain recombines TRBV4-1 with TRBJ2-5; 10 positions agree with TRBD1. The V gene's germline CDR1 is MGHRA and CDR2 YSYEKL. With V trimmed by 3 bases and J by 3 bases, 7 bases remained unmatched. CDR3 length: 16 residues. CDR3 in amino acids: CASSQGGQGVKETQYF. CDR3 DNA: TGCGCCAGCAGCCAGGGTGGACAGGGGGTTAAAGAGACCCAGTACTTC.

V usage is TRBV6-4 and J usage is TRBJ2-1, with 12 bases fitting TRBD2. Per germline, CDR1 MRHNA and CDR2 SNTAGT. V shed 6 bases, J shed 4 bases, and the junction held 1 base outside the gene matches. The CDR3 sequence is 14 residues long. The CDR3 sequence is CASRLAGGYNEQFF. The CDR3 DNA sequence: TGTGCCAGCAGACTAGCGGGGGGATACAATGAGCAGTTCTTC.

This clone was counted once. The V gene is TRBV2, the J gene TRBJ2-2, with 7 bases that match TRBD1. The germline gives CDR1 SNHLY, CDR2 FYNNEI. Trimming took 6 bases from V and 8 from J; bases not matched to a gene: 12. The CDR3 has 15 residues. Here the CDR3 DNA reads TGTGCCAGCAGAGAGACAGGGATCTCCCTGGGGGAGCTGTTTTTT. Amino acid sequence: CASRETGISLGELFF.